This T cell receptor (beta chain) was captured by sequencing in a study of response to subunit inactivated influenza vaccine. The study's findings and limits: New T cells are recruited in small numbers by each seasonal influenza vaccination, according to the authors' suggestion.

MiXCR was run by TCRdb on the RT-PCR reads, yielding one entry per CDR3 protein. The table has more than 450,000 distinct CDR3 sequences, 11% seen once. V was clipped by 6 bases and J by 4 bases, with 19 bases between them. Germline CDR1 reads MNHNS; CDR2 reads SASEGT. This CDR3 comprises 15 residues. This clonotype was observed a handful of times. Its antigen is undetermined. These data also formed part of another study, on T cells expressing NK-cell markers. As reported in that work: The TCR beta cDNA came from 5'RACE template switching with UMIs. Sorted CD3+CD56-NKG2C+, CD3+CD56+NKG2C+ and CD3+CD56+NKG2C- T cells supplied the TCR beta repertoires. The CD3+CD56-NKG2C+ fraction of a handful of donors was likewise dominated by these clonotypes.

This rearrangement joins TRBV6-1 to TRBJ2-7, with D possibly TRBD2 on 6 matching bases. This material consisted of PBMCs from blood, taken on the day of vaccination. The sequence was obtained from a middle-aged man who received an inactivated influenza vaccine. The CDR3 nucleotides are TGTGCCAGCAGCCCTGGGGGGAATCTGGGGTACGAGCAGTACTTC. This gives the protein CASSPGGNLGYEQYF.